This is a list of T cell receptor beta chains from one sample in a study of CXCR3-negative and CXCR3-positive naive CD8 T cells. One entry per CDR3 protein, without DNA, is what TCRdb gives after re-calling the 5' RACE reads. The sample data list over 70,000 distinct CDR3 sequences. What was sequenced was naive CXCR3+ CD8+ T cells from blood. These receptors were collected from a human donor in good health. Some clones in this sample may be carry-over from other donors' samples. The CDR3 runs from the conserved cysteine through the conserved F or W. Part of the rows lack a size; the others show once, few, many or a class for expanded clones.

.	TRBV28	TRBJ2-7	CACSLAGRDYEQYF
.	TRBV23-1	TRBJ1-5	CASSQSPGSTNSNQPQHF
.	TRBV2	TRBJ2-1	CASRPYDEQFF
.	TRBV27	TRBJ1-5	CASSPGPRLGNQPQHF
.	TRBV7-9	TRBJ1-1	CAGSGGRVTEAFF
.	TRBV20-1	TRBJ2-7	CSARDPVNPQTYEQYF
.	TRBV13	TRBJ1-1	CASSRGTAQTEAFF
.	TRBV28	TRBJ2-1	CASSLTRSVNEQFF
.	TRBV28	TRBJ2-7	CASSLPPWEQYF
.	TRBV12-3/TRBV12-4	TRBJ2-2	CASSPFPETGELFF
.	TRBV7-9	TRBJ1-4	CASSFLQGANEKLFF
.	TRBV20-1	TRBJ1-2	CSARTGADYGYTF
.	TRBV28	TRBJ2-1	CASSSPLYRSYNEQFF
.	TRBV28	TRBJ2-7	CASSLTGYSYEQYF
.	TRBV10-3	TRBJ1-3	CAISSGFSGNTIYF
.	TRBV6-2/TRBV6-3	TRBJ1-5	CASSYLDSYSNQPQHF
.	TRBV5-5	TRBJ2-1	CASSLHQTSGDNEQFF
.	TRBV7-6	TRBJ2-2	CASSLERVENTGELFF
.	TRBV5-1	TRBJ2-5	CASSSSPGGQETQYF
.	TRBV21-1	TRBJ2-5	CASSKGAGRETQYF
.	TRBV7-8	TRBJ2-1	CASSLESYNEQFF
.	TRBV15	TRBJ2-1	CATSRDAGSYNEQFF
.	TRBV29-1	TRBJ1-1	CSVEQGTFLAFF
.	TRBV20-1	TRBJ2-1	CSASVLAGGSSYNEQFF
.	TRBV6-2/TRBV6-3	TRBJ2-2	CASSFASAGELFF
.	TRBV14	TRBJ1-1	CASSARGGWDTEAFF
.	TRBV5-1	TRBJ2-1	CASSLVGGALSYNEQFF
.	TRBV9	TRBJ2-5	CASSPRVLEETQYF
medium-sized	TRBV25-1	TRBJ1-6	CASSEWTAISLHF
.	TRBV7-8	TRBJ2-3	CASSFERDGTQYF
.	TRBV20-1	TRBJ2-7	CSARGSSYEQYF
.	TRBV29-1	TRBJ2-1	CSVEPKGQFFDEQFF
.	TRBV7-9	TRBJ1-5	CASSSSWGGQPQHF
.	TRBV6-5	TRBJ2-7	CASSPRQGIAYEQYF
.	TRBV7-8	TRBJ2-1	CASSLPEGLASSYNEQFF
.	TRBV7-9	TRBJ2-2	CASSPGGPGELFF
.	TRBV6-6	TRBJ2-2	CASSPSPGQYTGELFF
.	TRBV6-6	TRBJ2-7	CASMGQGGYEQYF
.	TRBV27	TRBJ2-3	CASSLSHVAVDTQYF
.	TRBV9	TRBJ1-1	CASSPLASTEAFF
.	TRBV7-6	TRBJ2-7	CASSAGGYTYEQYF
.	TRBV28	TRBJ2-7	CASSFGPGSSYEQYF
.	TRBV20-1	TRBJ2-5	CSARRGGGETQYF
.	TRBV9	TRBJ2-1	CARISGCSYNEQFF
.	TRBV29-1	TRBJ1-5	CSAGASNQPQHF
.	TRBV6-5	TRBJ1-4	CASSYSTVGEKLFF
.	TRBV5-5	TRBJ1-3	CASSLTVLSGNTIYF
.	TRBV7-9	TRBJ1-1	CASSQSYGMNTEAFF
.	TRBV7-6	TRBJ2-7	CASSLEPLVSSPYEQYF
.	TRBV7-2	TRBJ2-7	CASSDVSGVLSYEQYF
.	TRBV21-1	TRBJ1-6	CASSRTEDNSPLHF
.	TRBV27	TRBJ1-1	CASSFGQENTEAFF
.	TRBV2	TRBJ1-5	CASSGYSNQPQHF
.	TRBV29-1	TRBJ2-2	CSVWTDGGGDAGELFF